This entry lists 21 T cell receptor beta chains sequenced from one sample in a study of regulatory T cells in long-lasting Graves disease. iRepertoire HTBI primers and Arm-PCR of CDR3 regions built TCR beta libraries. TCRdb analysed the multiplex PCR reads with MiXCR anew, one entry per CDR3 protein. Of approximately 560,000 distinct CDR3 sequences listed, about 16% are singletons. Specified time point: newly diagnosed GD, antithyroid drugs for less than 3 months. The TCR library was prepared using RNA isolated from PBMCs. This sample was also put to use in a study of T cells in Graves' hyperthyroidism and ophthalmopathy.

Specimen: peripheral blood mononuclear cells (PBMCs), collected at new diagnosis, from a patient treated with antithyroid drugs. The receptors shown here come from a man younger than 35 with Graves disease.

In the case of this clonotype: A much larger clone lies a single base off, so this may be a read error. The rearrangement uses TRBV20-1 and TRBJ2-5, with TRBD1 identical over 12 bases. The length of the CDR3 is 18 residues. Germline CDR1 is DFQATT and CDR2 is SNEGSKA (reference sequence). The DNA for the CDR3 is TGCAGTGCCCCAGGGACAGGGGGCTCGCTAGTTAAGAAAGAGGCCCAGTACTTC. Its translation: CSAPGTGGSLVKKEAQYF.

Regarding this clonotype: Germline and junction disagree at one end, which may indicate a read error. This rearrangement joins TRBV7-3 to TRBJ1-1, with D possibly TRBD1 on 5 matching bases. Germline CDR1 SGHTA, CDR2 FQGTGA. CDR3 length: 14 residues. The CDR3 DNA reads TGTGCCAGCAGCCTCCCGGGGCGCGGCACTGGAGCTTTCTTT. Translation: CASSLPGRGTGAFF.

V usage is TRBV20-1 and J usage is TRBJ2-4, with D tentatively TRBD2 (5 bases). V gave up 1 base and J gave up 0 bases, with 10 bases separating them. Germline CDR1 DFQATT, CDR2 SNEGSKA (reference sequence). The CDR3 runs to 15 residues. The CDR3 reads CSARAGSRAKNIQYF. The DNA of the CDR3 is TGCAGTGCTAGAGCTGGGAGTCGAGCCAAAAACATTCAGTACTTC.

This clonotype was observed a few times. This sequence joins TRBV28 and TRBJ2-7; maybe TRBD1 (5 bases). This CDR3 is 18 amino acids long. V was pared by 5 bases and J by 3 bases, with 26 bases between. Germline CDR1 and CDR2: MDHEN and SYDVKM. The CDR3, as DNA: TGTGCCAGCAGTCCCGGCTTCAAGGGGCGCTATCTTAGCTACGAGCAGTACTTC. This translates into CASSPGFKGRYLSYEQYF.

Note on this clonotype: This may be a read error, as it is one base from a much larger clone. The chain uses TRBV9 and TRBJ2-7, with D possibly being TRBD2 (5 bases). In germline, CDR1 is SGDLS, CDR2 YYNGEE. The CDR3 is 13 amino acids. CDR3 nucleotide sequence: TGTGTCAGCAGCGTAGGACTCGCCTCCGAGCAGTACTTC. Translated: CVSSVGLASEQYF.

This clonotype was recorded once. The conserved phenylalanine or tryptophan is not found at the CDR3 terminus, so this likely reflects a read error. The rearrangement uses TRBV7-9 and TRBJ2-2; 8 bases match TRBD1. The trim removed 3 bases at V and 1 base at J, leaving 1 base unmatched. CDR3 length: 15 amino acids. In germline, CDR1 is SEHNR, CDR2 FQNEAQ (reference sequence). This CDR3 is CASSLGQVNTGELFS. The CDR3 DNA is TGTGCCAGCAGCTTGGGACAGGTGAACACCGGGGAGCTGTTTTCT.

The chain links TRBV13 to TRBJ2-1; D is undetermined. Germline-derived CDR1 and CDR2 are PRHDT and FYEKMQ (reference sequence). Trimming shortened V by 8 bases and J by 4 bases, and 15 bases separated the two germline ends. The CDR3 spans 14 residues. The CDR3 region is CASAIRAMYNEQFF. CDR3 nucleotide sequence: TGTGCCAGCGCTATCCGGGCCATGTACAATGAGCAGTTCTTC.

This clonotype was detected many times. The rearrangement uses TRBV28 and TRBJ2-3; 11 nucleotides align to TRBD2. The germline CDR1 and CDR2 sequences are MDHEN and SYDVKM. The CDR3 runs 16 residues. The V and J ends lost 7 bases and 3 bases, in that order; junction bases with no gene match: 9. The CDR3 protein is CASNPGLAAYTDTQYF. The CDR3 nucleotides read TGTGCCAGCAACCCGGGACTAGCGGCATATACAGATACGCAGTATTTT.

J is TRBJ2-1 and V is TRBV29-1; the D gene is possibly TRBD1 (6 bases). The germline V and J ends were trimmed by 2 bases and 3 bases, with 14 bases remaining between them. The CDR3 extends over 15 amino acids. Per the germline V gene, CDR1 is SQVTM and CDR2 is ANQGSEA. Here the CDR3 DNA reads TGCAGCGTTGAAAGGTGGGACAAGAGCTACAATGAGCAGTTCTTC. It specifies CSVERWDKSYNEQFF.

The sample holds a few counts of this clonotype. The chain links TRBV20-1 to TRBJ1-3; 8 nucleotides agree with TRBD1. The V gene end was trimmed by 6 bases and the J gene end by 7 bases; junction bases not matched to a gene: 8. Germline assignment: CDR1 DFQATT and CDR2 SNEGSKA (reference sequence). The CDR3 runs to 13 residues. Here the CDR3 reads CSAPQGVGNTIYF. CDR3 DNA sequence: TGCAGTGCCCCACAGGGGGTGGGTAACACCATATATTTT.

This clonotype was counted at least ten times. The chain has TRBV5-1 and TRBJ2-1, with TRBD2 matching 12 bases. The CDR3 is 15 amino acids. The trim removed 6 bases at V and 8 bases at J, leaving 9 bases unmatched. Germline V gives CDR1 SGHRS, CDR2 YFSETQ. DNA for the CDR3: TGCGCCAGCAACCCCGGGACTAGCGGGTACTATGAGCAGTTCTTC. Translated: CASNPGTSGYYEQFF.

V and J are TRBV5-1 and TRBJ2-2, with 9 nucleotides matching TRBD2. Germline values: CDR1 SGHRS, CDR2 YFSETQ. The CDR3 loop spans 16 amino acids. J was trimmed by 6 bases and V by 0 bases; bases with no gene match: 6. The CDR3 nucleotides read TGCGCCAGCAGCTTGGCCGGACTAGCGCGGGCCGGGGAGCTGTTTTTT. Residues: CASSLAGLARAGELFF.

The CDR3 DNA is TGCAGCGTGGGGACTAGCGGGAGAACCGGGGAGCTGTTTTTT. Its translation: CSVGTSGRTGELFF. This chain connects TRBV29-1 to TRBJ2-2; 14 bases align to TRBD2. The V gene end was trimmed by 6 bases and the J gene end by 5 bases; junction bases not matched to a gene: 2. The CDR3 loop spans 14 amino acids. Germline V gene lookup returns CDR1 SQVTM and CDR2 ANQGSEA.

The chain carries TRBV9 and TRBJ2-3; D ambiguous. Looked up from germline, CDR1 is SGDLS and CDR2 is YYNGEE. The CDR3 length is 16 residues. Between the trimmed V and J ends, which lost 0 bases and 0 bases, there was a span of 11 bases. The chain's CDR3 is CASSVEERYSTDTQYF. The CDR3 DNA follows: TGTGCCAGCAGCGTAGAAGAACGGTATAGCACAGATACGCAGTATTTT.

The rearrangement joins TRBV29-1 to TRBJ2-1; D call uncertain. The V end was cut by 1 base, the J end by 5 bases, with 9 bases between. The CDR3 runs 13 residues. Germline V gives CDR1 SQVTM, CDR2 ANQGSEA. CDR3 amino acids: CSVEVFLNNEQFF. CDR3 DNA sequence: TGCAGCGTTGAAGTCTTTCTGAACAATGAGCAGTTCTTC.

The J gene is TRBJ1-4, the V gene TRBV19; 7 nucleotides agree with TRBD1. Trimming cost V 10 bases and J 3 bases; bases outside gene matches: 5. Germline V gene data show CDR1 as LNHDA and CDR2 as SQIVND (reference sequence). The CDR3 has 13 amino acids. CDR3 in DNA: TGTGCCACCCAGGGGACAGCTAATGAAAAACTGTTTTTT. This encodes CATQGTANEKLFF.

The gene calls are TRBV7-3 and TRBJ2-2; D is ambiguous. CDR1 and CDR2 from the germline V gene are SGHTA and FQGTGA. The CDR3 spans 16 residues. The V and J ends lost 2 bases and 2 bases respectively, with 12 bases between them. Here the CDR3 reads CASSLGPARNTGELFF. In nucleotides, the CDR3 is TGTGCCAGCAGCTTAGGGCCGGCACGAAACACCGGGGAGCTGTTTTTT.

This clonotype was detected ten times or more. The V and J genes are TRBV28 and TRBJ2-2, with D uncertain. In germline, CDR1 is MDHEN, CDR2 SYDVKM. The CDR3 runs to 15 residues. The V gene lost 6 bases and the J gene lost 5 bases, with 16 bases spanning the gap. This CDR3 reads CASSRSWGGTGELFF. The CDR3 nucleotides read TGTGCCAGCAGCCGGTCGTGGGGTGGTACCGGGGAGCTGTTTTTT.

This clonotype appeared a few times. The chain carries TRBV20-1 and TRBJ2-5; 9 bases are shared with TRBD2. Germline CDR1 is DFQATT and CDR2 is SNEGSKA (reference sequence). V lost 5 bases to trimming and J lost 5 bases; unmatched junction nucleotides: 12. This CDR3 has 15 residues. In DNA, the CDR3 is TGCAGTGCTCCCCCTTCGCGGGAGGGCCGGGAGACCCAGTACTTC. Amino acids: CSAPPSREGRETQYF.

In its sample, this clonotype was seen many times. The chain couples TRBV13 to TRBJ2-7; 7 bases map to TRBD1. The CDR3 is 14 amino acids. The V gene's germline CDR1 is PRHDT and CDR2 FYEKMQ (reference sequence). V lost 4 bases, J lost 4 bases, and 7 bases stayed unmatched. The CDR3 region has the DNA TGTGCCAGCAGCTCTGACAGGGTGGGTTACGAGCAGTACTTC. This codes for CASSSDRVGYEQYF.

On this clonotype: Without the conserved terminal phenylalanine or tryptophan, this CDR3 likely stems from a read error. J is TRBJ1-2 and V is TRBV20-1, with D possibly being TRBD1 (6 bases). V lost 6 bases to trimming and J lost 8 bases, with 19 bases between them. Looked up from germline, CDR1 is DFQATT and CDR2 is SNEGSKA (reference sequence). The CDR3 is 13 amino acids. CDR3 sequence: CSASGTPESGYTL. For the CDR3, the DNA is TGCAGTGCGTCCGGGACACCGGAGTCGGGCTACACCCTC.